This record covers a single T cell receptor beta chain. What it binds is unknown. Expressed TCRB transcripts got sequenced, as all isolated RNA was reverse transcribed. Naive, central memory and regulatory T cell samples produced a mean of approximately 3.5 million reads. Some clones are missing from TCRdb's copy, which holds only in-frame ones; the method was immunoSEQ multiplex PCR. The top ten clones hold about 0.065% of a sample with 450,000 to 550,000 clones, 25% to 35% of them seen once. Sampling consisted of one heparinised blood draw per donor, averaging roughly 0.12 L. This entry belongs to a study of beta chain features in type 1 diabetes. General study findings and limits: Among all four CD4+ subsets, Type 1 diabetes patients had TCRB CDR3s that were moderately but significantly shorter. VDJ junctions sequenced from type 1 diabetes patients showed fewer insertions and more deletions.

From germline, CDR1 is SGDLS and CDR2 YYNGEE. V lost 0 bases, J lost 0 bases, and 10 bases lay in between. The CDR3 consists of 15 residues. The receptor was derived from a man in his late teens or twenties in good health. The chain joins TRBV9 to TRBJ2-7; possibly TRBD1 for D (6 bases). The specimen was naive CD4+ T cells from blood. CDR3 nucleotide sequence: TGTGCCAGCAGCGTAGGGGGACACAGCTCCTACGAGCAGTACTTC. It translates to CASSVGGHSSYEQYF.